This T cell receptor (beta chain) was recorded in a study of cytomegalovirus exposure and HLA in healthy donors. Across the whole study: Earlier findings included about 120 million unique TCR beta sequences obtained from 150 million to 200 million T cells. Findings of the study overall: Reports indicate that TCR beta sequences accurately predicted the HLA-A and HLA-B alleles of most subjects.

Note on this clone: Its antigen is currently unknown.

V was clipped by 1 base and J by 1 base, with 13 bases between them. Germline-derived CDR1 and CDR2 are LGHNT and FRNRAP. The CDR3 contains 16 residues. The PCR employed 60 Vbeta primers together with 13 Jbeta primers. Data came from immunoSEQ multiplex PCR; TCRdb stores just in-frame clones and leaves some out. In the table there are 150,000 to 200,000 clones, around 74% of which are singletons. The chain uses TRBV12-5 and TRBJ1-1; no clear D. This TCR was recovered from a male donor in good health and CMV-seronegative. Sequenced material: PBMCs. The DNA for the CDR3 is TGTGCTAGTGGTTTGGCCCGCGTGGTTGGGAACACTGAAGCTTTCTTT. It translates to CASGLARVVGNTEAFF.